This T cell receptor beta chain was found in a study of cytotoxic CD8 clonotypes in ibrutinib-treated CLL. TCRdb's copy holds only in-frame clones and misses some; the assay was immunoSEQ multiplex PCR. Among around 140,000 clones listed, around 76% were seen once. This clonotype was obtained from a human donor with chronic lymphocytic leukemia. The sample here was PBMCs, taken after 24 months of ibrutinib treatment.

CDR3 amino acids: CASSRGTGRLDEQFF. The CDR3 DNA reads TGTGCCAGTAGTAGAGGGACAGGGCGTTTAGATGAGCAGTTCTTC. V and J are TRBV19 and TRBJ2-1; 9 bases are a match to TRBD1. Germline V lookup: CDR1 LNHDA, CDR2 SQIVND (reference sequence). The CDR3 contains 15 residues. The ends lost 4 bases at V and 8 bases at J; junction bases unmatched: 9.